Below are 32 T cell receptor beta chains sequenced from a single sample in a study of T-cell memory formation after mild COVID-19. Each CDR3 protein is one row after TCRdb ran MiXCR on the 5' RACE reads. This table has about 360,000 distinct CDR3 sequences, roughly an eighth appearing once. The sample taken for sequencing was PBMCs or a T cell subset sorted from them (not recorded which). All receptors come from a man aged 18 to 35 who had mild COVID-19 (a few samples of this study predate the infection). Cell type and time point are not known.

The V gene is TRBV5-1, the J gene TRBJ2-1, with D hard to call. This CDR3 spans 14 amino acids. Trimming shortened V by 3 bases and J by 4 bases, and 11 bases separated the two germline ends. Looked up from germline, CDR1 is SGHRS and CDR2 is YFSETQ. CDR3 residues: CASSWTRQYNEQFF. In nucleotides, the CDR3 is TGCGCCAGCAGCTGGACCCGGCAGTACAATGAGCAGTTCTTC.

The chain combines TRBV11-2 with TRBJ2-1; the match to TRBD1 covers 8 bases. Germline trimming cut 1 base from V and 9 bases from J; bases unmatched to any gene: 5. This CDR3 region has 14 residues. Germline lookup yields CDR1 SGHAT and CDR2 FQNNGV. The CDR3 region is CASSLGQGRGEQFF. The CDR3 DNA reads TGTGCCAGCAGCTTAGGACAGGGGCGGGGTGAGCAGTTCTTC. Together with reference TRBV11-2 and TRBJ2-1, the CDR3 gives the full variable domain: EAGVAQSPRYKIIEKRQSVAFWCNPISGHATLYWYQQILGQGPKLLIQFQNNGVVDDSQLPKDRFSAERLKGVDSTLKIQPAKLEDSAVYLCASSLGQGRGEQFFGPGTRLTVL.

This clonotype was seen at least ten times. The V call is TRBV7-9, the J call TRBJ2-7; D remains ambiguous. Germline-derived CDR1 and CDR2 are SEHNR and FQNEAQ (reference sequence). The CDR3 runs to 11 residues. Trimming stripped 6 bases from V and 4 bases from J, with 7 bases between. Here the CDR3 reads CASSNRYEQYF. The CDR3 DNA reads TGTGCCAGCAGTAACCGTTACGAGCAGTACTTC.

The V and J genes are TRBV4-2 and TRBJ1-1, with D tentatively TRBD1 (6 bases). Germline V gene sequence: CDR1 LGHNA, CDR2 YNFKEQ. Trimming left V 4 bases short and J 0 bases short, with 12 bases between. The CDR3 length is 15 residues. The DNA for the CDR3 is TGTGCCAGCAGCCTCATCGAGGGGGTGAACACTGAAGCTTTCTTT. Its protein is CASSLIEGVNTEAFF.

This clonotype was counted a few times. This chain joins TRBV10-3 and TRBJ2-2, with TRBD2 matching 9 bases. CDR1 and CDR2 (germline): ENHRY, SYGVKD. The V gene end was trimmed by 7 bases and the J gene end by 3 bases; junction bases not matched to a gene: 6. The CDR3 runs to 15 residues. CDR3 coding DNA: TGTGCCATCAAATTCGCTAGCGGGGACACCGGGGAGCTGTTTTTT. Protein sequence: CAIKFASGDTGELFF.

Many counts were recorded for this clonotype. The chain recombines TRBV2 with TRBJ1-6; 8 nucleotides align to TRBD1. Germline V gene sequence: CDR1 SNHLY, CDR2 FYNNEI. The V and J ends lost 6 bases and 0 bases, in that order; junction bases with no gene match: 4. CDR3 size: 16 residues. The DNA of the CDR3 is TGTGCCAGCAGGGACAGGGCCAGCTCCTATAATTCACCCCTCCACTTT. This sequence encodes CASRDRASSYNSPLHF.

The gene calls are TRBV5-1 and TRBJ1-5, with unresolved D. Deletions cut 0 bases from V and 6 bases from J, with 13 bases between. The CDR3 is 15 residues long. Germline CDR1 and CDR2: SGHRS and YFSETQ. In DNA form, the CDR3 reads TGCGCCAGCAGCTTGGTGCCTGGGAGTGGTCAGCCCCAGCATTTT. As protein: CASSLVPGSGQPQHF.

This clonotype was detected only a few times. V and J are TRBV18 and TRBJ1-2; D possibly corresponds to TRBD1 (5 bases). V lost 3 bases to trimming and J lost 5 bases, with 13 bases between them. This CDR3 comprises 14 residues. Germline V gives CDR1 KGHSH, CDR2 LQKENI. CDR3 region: CASSPSGTVYGYTF. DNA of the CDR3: TGTGCCAGCTCACCTTCCGGGACCGTATATGGCTACACCTTC. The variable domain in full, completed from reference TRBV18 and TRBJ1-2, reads NAGVMQNPRHLVRRRGQEARLRCSPMKGHSHVYWYRQLPEEGLKFMVYLQKENIIDESGMPKERFSAEFPKEGPSILRIQQVVRGDSAAYFCASSPSGTVYGYTFGSGTRLTVV.

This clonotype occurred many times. The CDR3 DNA is TGTGCCAGCAGCTCAACGCTAGGGGGTCTGTCAGATACGCAGTATTTT. Translating gives CASSSTLGGLSDTQYF. V and J are TRBV7-2 and TRBJ2-3, with D perhaps TRBD1 (6 bases). The CDR3 consists of 16 residues. V was pared by 4 bases and J by 4 bases, with 18 bases between. Germline CDR1 and CDR2: SGHTA and FQGNSA.

The CDR3 sequence is CSARVVQGLGYEQYF. DNA of the CDR3: TGCAGTGCTAGAGTTGTACAGGGGTTAGGCTACGAGCAGTACTTC. The genes are TRBV20-1 and TRBJ2-7, with 7 bases matching TRBD1. Germline lookup yields CDR1 DFQATT and CDR2 SNEGSKA (reference sequence). The CDR3 has 15 amino acids. V trimming: 1 base; J trimming: 3 bases; junction bases outside the gene matches: 9.

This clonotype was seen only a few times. The CDR3: CASREPGGPVGYTF. CDR3 nucleotides: TGTGCCAGCAGGGAACCGGGGGGTCCGGTGGGCTACACCTTC. The chain is built from TRBV6-1 and TRBJ1-2, with a weak D call TRBD1 (5 bases). With 6 bases removed from V and 8 bases from J, the gap between germline ends came to 19 bases. CDR1 and CDR2 (germline): MNHNS, SASEGT. This CDR3 has 14 amino acids.

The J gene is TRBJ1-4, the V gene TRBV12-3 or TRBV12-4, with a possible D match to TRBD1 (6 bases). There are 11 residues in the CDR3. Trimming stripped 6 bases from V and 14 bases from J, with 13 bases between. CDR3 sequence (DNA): TGTGCCAGCAGGAATACAGGGATCCTGTTTTTT. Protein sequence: CASRNTGILFF.

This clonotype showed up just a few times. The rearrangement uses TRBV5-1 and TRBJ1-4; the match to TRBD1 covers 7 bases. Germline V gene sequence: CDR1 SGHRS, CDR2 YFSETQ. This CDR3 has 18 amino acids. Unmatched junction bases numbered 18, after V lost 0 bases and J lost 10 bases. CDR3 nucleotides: TGCGCCAGCAGCTTGGGGGCCGGAGGGGGCGCGTATCATGGAAAACTGTTTTTT. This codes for CASSLGAGGGAYHGKLFF.

CDR3 loop: CASSLIEEQYF. CDR3 nucleotide sequence: TGTGCCAGCAGCTTGATCGAGGAGCAGTACTTC. V is TRBV5-5 and J is TRBJ2-7; D uncertain. The V end was cut by 1 base, the J end by 7 bases, with 6 bases between. CDR3 length: 11 amino acids. Germline CDR1 SGHKS, CDR2 YYEKEE (reference sequence).

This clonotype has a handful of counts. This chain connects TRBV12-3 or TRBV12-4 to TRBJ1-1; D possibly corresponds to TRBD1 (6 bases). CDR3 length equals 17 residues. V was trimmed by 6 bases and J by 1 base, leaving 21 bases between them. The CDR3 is CASRPTRGSNQNTEAFF. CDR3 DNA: TGTGCCAGCAGACCGACCAGGGGCAGCAACCAGAACACTGAAGCTTTCTTT.

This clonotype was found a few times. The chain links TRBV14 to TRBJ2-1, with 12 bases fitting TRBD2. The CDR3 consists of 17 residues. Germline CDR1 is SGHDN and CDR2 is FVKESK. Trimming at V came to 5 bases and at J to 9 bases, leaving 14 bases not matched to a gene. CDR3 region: CASSKGWLAGGYGEQFF. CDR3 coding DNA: TGTGCCAGCAGCAAGGGCTGGCTAGCGGGGGGGTACGGTGAGCAGTTCTTC. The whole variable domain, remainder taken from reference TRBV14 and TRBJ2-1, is EAGVTQFPSHSVIEKGQTVTLRCDPISGHDNLYWYRRVMGKEIKFLLHFVKESKQDESGMPNNRFLAERTGGTYSTLKVQPAELEDSGVYFCASSKGWLAGGYGEQFFGPGTRLTVL.

The CDR3 DNA is TGTGCCAGCAGTACCGGGACAGGGGGATCCTATAATTCACCCCTCCACTTT. This encodes CASSTGTGGSYNSPLHF. The chain employs TRBV28 and TRBJ1-6, with 11 bases fitting TRBD1. Germline CDR1 reads MDHEN; CDR2 reads SYDVKM. V was clipped by 5 bases and J by 1 base; unmatched bases: 4. The CDR3 covers 17 residues.

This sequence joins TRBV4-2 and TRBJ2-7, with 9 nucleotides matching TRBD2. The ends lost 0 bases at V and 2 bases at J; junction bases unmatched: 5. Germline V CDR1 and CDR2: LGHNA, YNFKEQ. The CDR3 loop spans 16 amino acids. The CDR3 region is CASSQDQTSGAYEQYF. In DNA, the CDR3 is TGTGCCAGCAGCCAAGATCAGACTAGCGGTGCCTACGAGCAGTACTTC.

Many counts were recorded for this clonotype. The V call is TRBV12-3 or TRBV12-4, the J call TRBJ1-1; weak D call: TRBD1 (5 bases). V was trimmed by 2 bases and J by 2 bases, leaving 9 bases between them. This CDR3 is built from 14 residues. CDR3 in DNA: TGTGCCAGCAGTTTAAGGGGTGGAAACACTGAAGCTTTCTTT. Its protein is CASSLRGGNTEAFF.

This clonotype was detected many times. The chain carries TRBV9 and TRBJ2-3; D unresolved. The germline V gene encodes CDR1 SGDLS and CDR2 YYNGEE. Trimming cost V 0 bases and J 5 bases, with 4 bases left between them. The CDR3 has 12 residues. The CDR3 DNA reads TGTGCCAGCAGCGTAGAGGGAGATACGCAGTATTTT. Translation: CASSVEGDTQYF.

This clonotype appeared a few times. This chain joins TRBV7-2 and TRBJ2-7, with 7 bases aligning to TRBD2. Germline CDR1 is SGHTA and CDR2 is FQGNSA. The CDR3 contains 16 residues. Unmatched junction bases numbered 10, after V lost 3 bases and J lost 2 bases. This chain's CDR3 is CASSLGPAGVAYEQYF. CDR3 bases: TGTGCCAGCAGCTTGGGTCCGGCGGGGGTGGCCTACGAGCAGTACTTC.

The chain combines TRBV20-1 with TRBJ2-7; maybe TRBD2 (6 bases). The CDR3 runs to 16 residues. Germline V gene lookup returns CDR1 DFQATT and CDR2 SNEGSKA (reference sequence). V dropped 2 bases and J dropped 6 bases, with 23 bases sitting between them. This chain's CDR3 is CSARRGIGRKGPEQYF. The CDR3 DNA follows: TGCAGTGCTAGACGAGGCATCGGGAGAAAGGGCCCCGAGCAGTACTTC.

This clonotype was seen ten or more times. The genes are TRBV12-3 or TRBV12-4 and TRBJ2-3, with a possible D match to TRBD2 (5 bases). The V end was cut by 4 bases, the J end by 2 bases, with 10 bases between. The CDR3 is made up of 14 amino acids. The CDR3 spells CASSWPGITDTQYF. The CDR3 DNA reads TGTGCCAGCAGTTGGCCCGGGATCACAGATACGCAGTATTTT.

The CDR3, as DNA: TGTGCCAGCAGCTTAGCCGGACGAAGAACCGGGGAGCTGTTTTTT. This gives the protein CASSLAGRRTGELFF. The chain combines TRBV7-9 with TRBJ2-2; D uncertain. Germline CDR1 reads SEHNR; CDR2 reads FQNEAQ (reference sequence). The CDR3 loop spans 15 amino acids. Between the trimmed V and J ends, which lost 0 bases and 5 bases, there was a span of 10 bases.

Here the CDR3 reads CASSLGGESNQPQHF. The CDR3 DNA reads TGCGCCAGCAGCTTGGGGGGGGAGAGCAATCAGCCCCAGCATTTT. This chain connects TRBV5-1 to TRBJ1-5, with a weak D call TRBD1 (5 bases). The germline CDR1 and CDR2 sequences are SGHRS and YFSETQ. V lost 0 bases and J lost 1, with 8 bases in between. The CDR3 sequence is 15 residues long.

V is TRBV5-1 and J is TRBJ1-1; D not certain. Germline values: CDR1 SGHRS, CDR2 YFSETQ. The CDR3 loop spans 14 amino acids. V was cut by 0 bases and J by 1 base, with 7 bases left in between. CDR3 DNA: TGCGCCAGCAGCTTGGACGTTCGGAACACTGAAGCTTTCTTT. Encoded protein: CASSLDVRNTEAFF.

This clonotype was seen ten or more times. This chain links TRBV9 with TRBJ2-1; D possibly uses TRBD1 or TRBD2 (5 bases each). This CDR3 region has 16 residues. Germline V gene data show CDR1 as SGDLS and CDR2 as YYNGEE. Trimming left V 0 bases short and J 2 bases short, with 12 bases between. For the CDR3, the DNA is TGTGCCAGCAGCGTAGCCCTCGGGACCACCTACAATGAGCAGTTCTTC. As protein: CASSVALGTTYNEQFF.

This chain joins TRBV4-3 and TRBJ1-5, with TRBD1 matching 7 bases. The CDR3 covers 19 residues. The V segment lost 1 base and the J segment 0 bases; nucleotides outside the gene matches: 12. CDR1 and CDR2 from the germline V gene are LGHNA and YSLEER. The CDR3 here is CASSQVLGTDNHSNQPQHF. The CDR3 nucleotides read TGCGCCAGCAGCCAAGTCCTAGGGACAGACAATCATAGCAATCAGCCCCAGCATTTT.

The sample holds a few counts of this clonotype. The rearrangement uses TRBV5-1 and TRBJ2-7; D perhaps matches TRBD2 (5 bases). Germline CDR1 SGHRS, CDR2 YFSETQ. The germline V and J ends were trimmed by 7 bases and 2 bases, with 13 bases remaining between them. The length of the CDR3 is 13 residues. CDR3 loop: CASYKDGTYEQYF. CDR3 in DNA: TGCGCCAGCTATAAGGACGGGACCTACGAGCAGTACTTC.

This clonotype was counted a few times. CDR3 sequence reads: CSAREGGPKNIQYF. CDR3 in DNA: TGCAGTGCTAGAGAGGGGGGGCCCAAAAACATTCAGTACTTC. The chain carries TRBV20-1 and TRBJ2-4, with D maybe TRBD2 (7 bases). Germline assignment: CDR1 DFQATT and CDR2 SNEGSKA (reference sequence). The CDR3 loop spans 14 amino acids. The germline V and J ends were trimmed by 0 bases and 2 bases, with 8 bases remaining between them.

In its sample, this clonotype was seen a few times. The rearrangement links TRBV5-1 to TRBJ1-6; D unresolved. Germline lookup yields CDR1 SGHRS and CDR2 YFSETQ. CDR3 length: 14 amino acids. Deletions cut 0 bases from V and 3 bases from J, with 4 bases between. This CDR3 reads CASSLASYNSPLHF. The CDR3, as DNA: TGCGCCAGCAGCTTGGCTAGCTATAATTCACCCCTCCACTTT.

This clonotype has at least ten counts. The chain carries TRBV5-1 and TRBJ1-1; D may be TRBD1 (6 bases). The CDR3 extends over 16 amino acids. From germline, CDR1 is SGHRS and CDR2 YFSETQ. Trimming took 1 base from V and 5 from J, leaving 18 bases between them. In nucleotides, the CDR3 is TGCGCCAGCAGCTTGCGACAGGCAGACCCAGGTACTGAAGCTTTCTTT. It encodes CASSLRQADPGTEAFF. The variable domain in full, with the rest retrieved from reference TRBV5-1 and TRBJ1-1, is KAGVTQTPRYLIKTRGQQVTLSCSPISGHRSVSWYQQTPGQGLQFLFEYFSETQRNKGNFPGRFSGRQFSNSRSEMNVSTLELGDSALYLCASSLRQADPGTEAFFGQGTRLTVV.